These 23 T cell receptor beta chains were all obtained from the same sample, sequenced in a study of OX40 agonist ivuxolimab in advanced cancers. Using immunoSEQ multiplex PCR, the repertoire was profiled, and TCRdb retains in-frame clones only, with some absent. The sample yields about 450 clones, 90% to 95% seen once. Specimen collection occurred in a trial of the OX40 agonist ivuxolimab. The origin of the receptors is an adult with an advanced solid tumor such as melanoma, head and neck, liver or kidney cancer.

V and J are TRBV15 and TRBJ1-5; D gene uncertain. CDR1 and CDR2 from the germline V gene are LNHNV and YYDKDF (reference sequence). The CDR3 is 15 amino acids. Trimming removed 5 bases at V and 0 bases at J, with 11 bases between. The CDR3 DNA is TGTGCCACCAGCGGTGAGGGCCATAGCAATCAGCCCCAGCATTTT. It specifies CATSGEGHSNQPQHF. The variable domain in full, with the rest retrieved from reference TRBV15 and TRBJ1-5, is DAMVIQNPRYQVTQFGKPVTLSCSQTLNHNVMYWYQQKSSQAPKLLFHYYDKDFNNEADTPDNFQSRRPNTSFCFLDIRSPGLGDTAMYLCATSGEGHSNQPQHFGDGTRLSIL.

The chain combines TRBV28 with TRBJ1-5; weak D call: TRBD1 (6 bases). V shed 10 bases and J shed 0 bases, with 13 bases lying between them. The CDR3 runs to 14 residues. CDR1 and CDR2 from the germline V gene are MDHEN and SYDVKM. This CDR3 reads CATQGRNSNQPQHF. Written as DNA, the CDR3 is TGTGCCACTCAGGGGCGGAATAGCAATCAGCCCCAGCATTTT.

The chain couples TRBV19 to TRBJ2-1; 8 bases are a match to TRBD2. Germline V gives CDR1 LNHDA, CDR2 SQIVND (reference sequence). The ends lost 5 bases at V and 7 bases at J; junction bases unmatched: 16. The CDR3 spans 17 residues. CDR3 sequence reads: CASSPIQREREGNEQFF. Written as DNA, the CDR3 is TGTGCCAGTAGTCCGATACAGCGGGAGAGGGAAGGAAATGAGCAGTTCTTC.

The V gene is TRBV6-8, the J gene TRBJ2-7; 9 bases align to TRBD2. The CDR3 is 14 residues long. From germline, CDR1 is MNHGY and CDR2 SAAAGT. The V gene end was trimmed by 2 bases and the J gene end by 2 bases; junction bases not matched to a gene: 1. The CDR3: CASSYAGGPYEQYF. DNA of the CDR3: TGTGCCAGCAGTTACGCGGGAGGGCCCTACGAGCAGTACTTC.

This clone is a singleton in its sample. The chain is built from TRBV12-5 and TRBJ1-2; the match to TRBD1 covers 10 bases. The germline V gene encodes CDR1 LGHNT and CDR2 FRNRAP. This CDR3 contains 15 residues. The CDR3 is CASIPPGQGYYGYTF. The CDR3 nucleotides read TGTGCCAGCATCCCTCCGGGACAGGGGTACTATGGCTACACCTTC.

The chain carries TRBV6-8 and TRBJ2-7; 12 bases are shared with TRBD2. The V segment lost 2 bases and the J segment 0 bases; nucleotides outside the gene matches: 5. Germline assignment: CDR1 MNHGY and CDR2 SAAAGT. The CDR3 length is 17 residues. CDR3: CASSYIGTSGYSYEQYF. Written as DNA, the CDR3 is TGTGCCAGCAGTTACATCGGGACTAGCGGGTACTCCTACGAGCAGTACTTC.

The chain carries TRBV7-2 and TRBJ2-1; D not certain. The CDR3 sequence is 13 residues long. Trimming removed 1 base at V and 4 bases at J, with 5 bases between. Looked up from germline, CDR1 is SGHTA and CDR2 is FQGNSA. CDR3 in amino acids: CASSLGAYNEQFF. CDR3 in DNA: TGTGCCAGCAGCTTAGGGGCTTACAATGAGCAGTTCTTC.

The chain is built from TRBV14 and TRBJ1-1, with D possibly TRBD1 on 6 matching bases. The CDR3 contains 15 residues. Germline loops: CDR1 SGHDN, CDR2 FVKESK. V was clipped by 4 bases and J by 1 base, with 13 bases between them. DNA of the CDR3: TGTGCCAGCAGCCGAAACACGGACAGGAACACTGAAGCTTTCTTT. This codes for CASSRNTDRNTEAFF.

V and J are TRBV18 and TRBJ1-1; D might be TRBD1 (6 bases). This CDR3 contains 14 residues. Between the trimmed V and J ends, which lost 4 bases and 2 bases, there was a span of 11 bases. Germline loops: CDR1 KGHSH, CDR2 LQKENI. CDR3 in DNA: TGTGCCAGCTCACTGCAACAGGGTAACACTGAAGCTTTCTTT. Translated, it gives CASSLQQGNTEAFF.

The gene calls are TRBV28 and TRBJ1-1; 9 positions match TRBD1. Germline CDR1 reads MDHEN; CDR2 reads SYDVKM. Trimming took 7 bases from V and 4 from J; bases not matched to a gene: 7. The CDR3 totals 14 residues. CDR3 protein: CASTDRGGLTEAFF. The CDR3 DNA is TGTGCCAGCACGGACAGGGGAGGTCTCACTGAAGCTTTCTTT.

CDR3 loop: CATQDWGDEQYF. The CDR3 DNA follows: TGTGCCACCCAGGACTGGGGCGACGAGCAGTACTTC. V usage is TRBV6-8 and J usage is TRBJ2-7; the D gene could be TRBD1 or TRBD2 (5 bases each). V lost 10 bases to trimming and J lost 5 bases, with 15 bases between them. Germline assignment: CDR1 MNHGY and CDR2 SAAAGT. This CDR3 has 12 residues.

The CDR3 loop is CASSQDTPTNTEAFF. The DNA of the CDR3 is TGTGCCAGCAGCCAGGATACACCAACGAACACTGAAGCTTTCTTT. V and J are TRBV14 and TRBJ1-1; D gene ambiguous. Germline V gene sequence: CDR1 SGHDN, CDR2 FVKESK. The CDR3 runs 15 residues. With 3 bases removed from V and 1 base from J, the gap between germline ends came to 12 bases.

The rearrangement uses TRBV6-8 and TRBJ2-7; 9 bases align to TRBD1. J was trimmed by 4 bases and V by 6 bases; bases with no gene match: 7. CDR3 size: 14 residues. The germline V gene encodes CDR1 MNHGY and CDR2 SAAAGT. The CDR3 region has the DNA TGTGCCAGCAGCGTAGGACAGGGGAATTACGAGCAGTACTTC. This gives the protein CASSVGQGNYEQYF.

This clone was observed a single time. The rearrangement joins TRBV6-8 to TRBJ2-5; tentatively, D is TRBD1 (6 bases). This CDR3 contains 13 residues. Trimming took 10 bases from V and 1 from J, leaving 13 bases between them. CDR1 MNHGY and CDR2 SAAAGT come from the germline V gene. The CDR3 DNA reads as TGTGCCATCAAAGTGGGGGCCCAAGAGACCCAGTACTTC. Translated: CAIKVGAQETQYF.

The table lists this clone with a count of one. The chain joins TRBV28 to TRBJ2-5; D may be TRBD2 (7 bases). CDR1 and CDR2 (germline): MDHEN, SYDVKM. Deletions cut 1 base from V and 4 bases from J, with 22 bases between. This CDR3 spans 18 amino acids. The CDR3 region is CASSLFLRGRERGETQYF. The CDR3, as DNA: TGTGCCAGCAGTTTATTTCTCCGGGGGCGGGAGCGCGGAGAGACCCAGTACTTC.

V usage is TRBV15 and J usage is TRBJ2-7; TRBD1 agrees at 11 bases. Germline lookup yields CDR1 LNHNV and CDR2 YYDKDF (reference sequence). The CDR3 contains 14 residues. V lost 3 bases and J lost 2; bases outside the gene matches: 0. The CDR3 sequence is CATSRDRGPYEQYF. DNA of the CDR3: TGTGCCACCAGCAGGGACAGGGGGCCCTACGAGCAGTACTTC.

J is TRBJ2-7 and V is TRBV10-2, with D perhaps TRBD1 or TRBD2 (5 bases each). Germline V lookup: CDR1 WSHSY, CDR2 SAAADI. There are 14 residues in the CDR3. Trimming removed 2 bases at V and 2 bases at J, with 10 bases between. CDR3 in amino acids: CASSEPRGAYEQYF. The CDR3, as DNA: TGCGCCAGCAGTGAGCCTCGAGGGGCCTACGAGCAGTACTTC.

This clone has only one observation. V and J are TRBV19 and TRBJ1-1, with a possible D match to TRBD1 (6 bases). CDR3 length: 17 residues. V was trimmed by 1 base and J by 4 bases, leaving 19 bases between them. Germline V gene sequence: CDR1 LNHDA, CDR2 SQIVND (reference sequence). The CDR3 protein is CASSIGPSRGGITEAFF. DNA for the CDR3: TGTGCCAGTAGTATAGGCCCTAGCAGGGGTGGTATCACTGAAGCTTTCTTT. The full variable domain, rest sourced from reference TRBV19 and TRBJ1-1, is DGGITQSPKYLFRKEGQNVTLSCEQNLNHDAMYWYRQDPGQGLRLIYYSQIVNDFQKGDIAEGYSVSREKKESFPLTVTSAQKNPTAFYLCASSIGPSRGGITEAFFGQGTRLTVV.

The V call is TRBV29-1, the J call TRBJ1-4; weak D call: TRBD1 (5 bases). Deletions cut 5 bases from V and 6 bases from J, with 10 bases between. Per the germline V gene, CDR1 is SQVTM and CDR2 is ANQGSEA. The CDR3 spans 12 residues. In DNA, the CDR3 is TGCAGCGTTCCTACGGGGGATGAAAAACTGTTTTTT. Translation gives CSVPTGDEKLFF.

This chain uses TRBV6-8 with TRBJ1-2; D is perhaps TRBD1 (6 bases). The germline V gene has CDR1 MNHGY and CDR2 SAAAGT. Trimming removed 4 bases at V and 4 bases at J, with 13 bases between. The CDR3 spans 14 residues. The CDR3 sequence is CASSSLGGGYGYTF. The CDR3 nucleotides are TGTGCCAGCAGTTCCCTAGGGGGTGGCTATGGCTACACCTTC.

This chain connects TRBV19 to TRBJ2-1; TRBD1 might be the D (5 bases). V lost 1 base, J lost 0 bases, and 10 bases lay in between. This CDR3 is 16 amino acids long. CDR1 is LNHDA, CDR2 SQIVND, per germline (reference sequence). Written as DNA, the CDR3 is TGTGCCAGTAGTATAGGGACAAGAAGCTCCTACAATGAGCAGTTCTTC. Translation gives CASSIGTRSSYNEQFF.

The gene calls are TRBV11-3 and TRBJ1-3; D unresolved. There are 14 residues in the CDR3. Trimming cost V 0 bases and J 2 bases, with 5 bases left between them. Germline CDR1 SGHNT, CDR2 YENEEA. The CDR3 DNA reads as TGTGCCAGCAGCTTAGACGGAACTGGAAACACCATATATTTT. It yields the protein CASSLDGTGNTIYF.

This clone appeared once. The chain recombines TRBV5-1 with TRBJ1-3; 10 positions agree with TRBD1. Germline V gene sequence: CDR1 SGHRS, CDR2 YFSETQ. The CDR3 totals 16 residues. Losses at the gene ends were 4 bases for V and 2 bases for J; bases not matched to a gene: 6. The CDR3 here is CASSGGQGSAGNTIYF. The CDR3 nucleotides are TGCGCCAGCAGCGGGGGACAGGGGAGCGCTGGAAACACCATATATTTT. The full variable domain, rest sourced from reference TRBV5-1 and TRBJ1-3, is KAGVTQTPRYLIKTRGQQVTLSCSPISGHRSVSWYQQTPGQGLQFLFEYFSETQRNKGNFPGRFSGRQFSNSRSEMNVSTLELGDSALYLCASSGGQGSAGNTIYFGEGSWLTVV.